Sequencing of this TCR beta chain was carried out in a study of T-cell memory formation after mild COVID-19. Germline V gene sequence: CDR1 KGHDR, CDR2 SFDVKD. Between the trimmed V and J ends, which lost 1 base and 4 bases, there was a span of 7 bases. CDR3 length: 14 amino acids. This clonotype has just a few counts. Its matching antigen is unknown. Findings and caveats of the study: Contracting CD4+ clones sat mainly in CM and EM; CD8+ in EMRA.

TCRdb reprocessed the 5' RACE reads via MiXCR and lists one record per CDR3 protein. The table has fewer than 550,000 distinct CDR3 sequences, about 20% seen once. V and J are TRBV24-1 and TRBJ2-1; D gene unclear. The origin of this receptor is an adult woman who had mild COVID-19 (a few samples of this study predate the infection). Cell type and time point are not known. Sequencing was performed on PBMCs or a T cell subset sorted from them (not recorded which). Here the CDR3 DNA reads TGTGCCACCAGTGATTTCGGCGGATACAATGAGCAGTTCTTC. The encoded protein is CATSDFGGYNEQFF.